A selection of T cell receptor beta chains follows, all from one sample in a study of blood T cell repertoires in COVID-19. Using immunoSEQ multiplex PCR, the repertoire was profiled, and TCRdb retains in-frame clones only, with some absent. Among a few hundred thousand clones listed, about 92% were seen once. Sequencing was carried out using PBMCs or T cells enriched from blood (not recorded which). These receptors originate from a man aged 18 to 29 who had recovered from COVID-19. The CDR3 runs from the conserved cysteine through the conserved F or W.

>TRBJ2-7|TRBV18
CASSPGLAREQYF
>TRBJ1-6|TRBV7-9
CASRTDSYNSPLHF
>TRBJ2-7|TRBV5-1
CASSVTGGYDEQYF
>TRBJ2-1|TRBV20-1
CSASPTTYNEQFF
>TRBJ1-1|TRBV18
CASLGQQFTNTEAFF
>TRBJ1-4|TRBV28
CASSLSGSFNEKLFF
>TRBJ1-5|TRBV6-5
CASSQGARGNQPQHF
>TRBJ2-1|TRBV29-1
CSVEDQAKNYNEQFF
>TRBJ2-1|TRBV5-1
CASSDGTLEQFF
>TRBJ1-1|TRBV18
CASSRRDSNTEAFF
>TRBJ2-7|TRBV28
CASTSTQGFGSYEQYF
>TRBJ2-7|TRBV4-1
CASSHPGGFGEQYF
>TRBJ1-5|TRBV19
CASSSSRGDQPQHF
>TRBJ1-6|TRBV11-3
CASSSGRGESPLHF
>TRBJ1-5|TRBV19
CASSISELQPQHF
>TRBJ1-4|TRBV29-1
CSVGGGDEKLFF
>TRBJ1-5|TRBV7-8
CASSFLNQPQHF
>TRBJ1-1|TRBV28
CASTYDRLDTEAFF
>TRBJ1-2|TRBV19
CASSIDPATGYGYTF
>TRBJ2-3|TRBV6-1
CASSVEQVLLLLGTDTQYF
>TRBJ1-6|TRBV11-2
CASSRISTGEYNSPLHF
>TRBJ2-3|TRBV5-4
CASSLDGRGTDTQYF
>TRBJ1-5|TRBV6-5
CASSLVRGNNQPQHF
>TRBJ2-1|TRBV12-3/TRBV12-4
CASRPTGDNEQFF
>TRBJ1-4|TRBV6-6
CASSYGLKTNEKLFF
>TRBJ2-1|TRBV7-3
CASSPDRGSYNEQFF
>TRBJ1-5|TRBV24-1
CATGERGPNQPQHF
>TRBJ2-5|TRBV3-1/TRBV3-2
CASSQGLAGGSETQYF
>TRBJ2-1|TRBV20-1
CSASMLAGVKNEQFF
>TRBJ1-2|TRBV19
CASSLRTSPGYTF
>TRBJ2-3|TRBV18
CASSQPGTGKYTDTQYF
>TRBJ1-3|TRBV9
CASSVGQVSNTIYF
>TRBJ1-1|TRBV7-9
CASSLRGEANTEAFF
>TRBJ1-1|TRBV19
CASSPLGIDKNTEAFF
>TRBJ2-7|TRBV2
CASSESAGNYEQYF
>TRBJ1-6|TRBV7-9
CASSLAGQGISPLHF
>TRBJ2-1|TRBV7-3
CASSPNSGRASGDEQFF
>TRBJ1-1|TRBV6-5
CASSPDTLGNTEAFF
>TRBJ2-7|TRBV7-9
CASSLAGTGEQYF
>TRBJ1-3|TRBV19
CASSPSVSGNTIYF
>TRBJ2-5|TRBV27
CASRRPGQPTQETQYF
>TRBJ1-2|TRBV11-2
CASSLSFGLQYGYTF
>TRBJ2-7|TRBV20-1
CSASINYEQYF
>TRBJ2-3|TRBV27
CASNGGPTDTQYF